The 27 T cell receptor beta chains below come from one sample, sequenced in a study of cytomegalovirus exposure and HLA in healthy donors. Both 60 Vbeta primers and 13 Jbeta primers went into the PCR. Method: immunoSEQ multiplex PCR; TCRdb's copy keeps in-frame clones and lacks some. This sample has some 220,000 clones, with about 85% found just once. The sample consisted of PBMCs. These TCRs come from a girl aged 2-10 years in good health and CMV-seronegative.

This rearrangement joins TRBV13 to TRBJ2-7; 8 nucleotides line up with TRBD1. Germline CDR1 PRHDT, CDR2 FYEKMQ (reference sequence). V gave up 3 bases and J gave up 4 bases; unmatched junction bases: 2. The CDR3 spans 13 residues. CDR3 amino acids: CASSFGTGYEQYF. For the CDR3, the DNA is TGTGCCAGCAGCTTCGGGACAGGTTACGAGCAGTACTTC.

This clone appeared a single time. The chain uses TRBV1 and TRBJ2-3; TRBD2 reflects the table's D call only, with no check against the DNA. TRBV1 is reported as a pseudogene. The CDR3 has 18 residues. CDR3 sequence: CTSSQVGPGLANTDTQYF. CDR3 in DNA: TGCACCAGCAGCCAAGTGGGTCCCGGACTAGCGAACACAGATACGCAGTATTTT.

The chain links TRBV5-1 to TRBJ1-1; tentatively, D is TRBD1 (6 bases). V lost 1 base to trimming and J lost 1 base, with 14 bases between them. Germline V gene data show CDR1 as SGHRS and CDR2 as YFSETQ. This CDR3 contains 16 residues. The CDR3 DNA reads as TGCGCCAGCAGCTTGTCAACAGGGTTGGGGAACACTGAAGCTTTCTTT. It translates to CASSLSTGLGNTEAFF.

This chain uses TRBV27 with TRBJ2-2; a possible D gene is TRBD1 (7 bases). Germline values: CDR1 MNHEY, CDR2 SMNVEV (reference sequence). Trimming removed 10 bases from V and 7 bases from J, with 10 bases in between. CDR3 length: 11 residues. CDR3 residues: CAIQGGGELFF. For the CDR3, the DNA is TGTGCCATCCAGGGGGGCGGGGAGCTGTTTTTT.

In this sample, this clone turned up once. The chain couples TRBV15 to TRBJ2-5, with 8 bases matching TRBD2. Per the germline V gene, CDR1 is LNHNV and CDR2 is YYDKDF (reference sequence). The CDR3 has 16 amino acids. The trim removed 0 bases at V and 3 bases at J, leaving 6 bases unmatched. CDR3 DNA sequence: TGTGCCACCAGCAGAGATTTTCCAGCGGGAGAAGAGACCCAGTACTTC. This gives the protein CATSRDFPAGEETQYF.

CDR3: CASSPLDRVEIGGYTF. CDR3 bases: TGTGCCAGCTCACCCCTCGACAGGGTTGAGATTGGTGGCTACACCTTC. V and J are TRBV18 and TRBJ1-2, with 7 bases matching TRBD1. The V gene's germline CDR1 is KGHSH and CDR2 LQKENI. Trimming cost V 3 bases and J 7 bases; bases outside gene matches: 14. There are 16 residues in the CDR3.

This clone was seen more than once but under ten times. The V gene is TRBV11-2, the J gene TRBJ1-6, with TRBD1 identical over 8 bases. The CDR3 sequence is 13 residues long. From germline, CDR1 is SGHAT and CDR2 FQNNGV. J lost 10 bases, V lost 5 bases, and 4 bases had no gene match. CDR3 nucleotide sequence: TGTGCCAGCAGCCACAGGGGGGGCTCACCCCTCCACTTT. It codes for CASSHRGGSPLHF.

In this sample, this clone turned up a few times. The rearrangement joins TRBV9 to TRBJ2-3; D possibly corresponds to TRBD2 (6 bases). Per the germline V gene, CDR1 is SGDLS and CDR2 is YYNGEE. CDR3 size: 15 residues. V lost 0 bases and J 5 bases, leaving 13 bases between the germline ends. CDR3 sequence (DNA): TGTGCCAGCAGCGTAGAGCCAGCGGGTATAGATACGCAGTATTTT. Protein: CASSVEPAGIDTQYF.

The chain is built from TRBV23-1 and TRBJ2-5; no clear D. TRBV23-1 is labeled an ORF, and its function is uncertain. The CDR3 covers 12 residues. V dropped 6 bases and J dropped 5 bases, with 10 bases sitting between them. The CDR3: CASRTEWETQYF. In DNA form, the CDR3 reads TGCGCCAGCAGAACAGAGTGGGAGACCCAGTACTTC.

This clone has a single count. The CDR3 sequence is CASSLFSGDEQYF. Here the CDR3 DNA reads TGTGCCAGCAGCTTATTTTCGGGGGACGAGCAGTACTTC. V and J are TRBV7-9 and TRBJ2-7; the D gene is possibly TRBD2 (6 bases). This CDR3 contains 13 residues. Germline-derived CDR1 and CDR2 are SEHNR and FQNEAQ (reference sequence). The V end lost 2 bases, the J end lost 5 bases, and 10 bases lay between the germline ends.

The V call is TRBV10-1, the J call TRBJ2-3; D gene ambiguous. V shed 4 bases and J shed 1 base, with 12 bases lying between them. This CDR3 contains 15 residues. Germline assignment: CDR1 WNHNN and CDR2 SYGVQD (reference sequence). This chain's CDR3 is CASSARKAGTDTQYF. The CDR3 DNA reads TGCGCCAGCAGTGCCCGGAAGGCGGGCACAGATACGCAGTATTTT.

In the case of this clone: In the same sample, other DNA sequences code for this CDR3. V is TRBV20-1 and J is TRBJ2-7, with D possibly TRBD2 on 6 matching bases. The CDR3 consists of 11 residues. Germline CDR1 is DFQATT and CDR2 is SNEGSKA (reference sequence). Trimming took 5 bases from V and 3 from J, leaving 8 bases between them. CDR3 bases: TGCAGTGCTCTGACTAGCTACGAGCAGTACTTC. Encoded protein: CSALTSYEQYF.

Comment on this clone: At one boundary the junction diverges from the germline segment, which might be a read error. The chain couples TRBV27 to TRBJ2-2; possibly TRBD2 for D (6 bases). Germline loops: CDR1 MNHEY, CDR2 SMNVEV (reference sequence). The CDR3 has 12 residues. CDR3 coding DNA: TGTGCCAGCAAAGGGGTCACCGGGGGGCTGTTTTTT. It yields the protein CASKGVTGGLFF.

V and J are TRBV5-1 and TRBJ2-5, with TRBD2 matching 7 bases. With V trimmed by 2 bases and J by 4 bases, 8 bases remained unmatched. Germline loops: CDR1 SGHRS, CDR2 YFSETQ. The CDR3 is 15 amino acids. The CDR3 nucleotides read TGCGCCAGCAGCTTTAGTGCGGGAGAAAGAGAGACCCAGTACTTC. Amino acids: CASSFSAGERETQYF.

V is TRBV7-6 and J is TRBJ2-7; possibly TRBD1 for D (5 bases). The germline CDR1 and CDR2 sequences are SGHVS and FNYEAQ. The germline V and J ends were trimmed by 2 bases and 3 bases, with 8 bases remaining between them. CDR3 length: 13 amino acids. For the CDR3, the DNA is TGTGCCAGCAGCTTAACAGGTCTCTACGAGCAGTACTTC. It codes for CASSLTGLYEQYF.

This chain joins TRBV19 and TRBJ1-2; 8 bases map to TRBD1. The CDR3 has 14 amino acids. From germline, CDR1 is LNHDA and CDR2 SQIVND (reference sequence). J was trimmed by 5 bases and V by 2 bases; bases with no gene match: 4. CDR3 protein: CASSIPGQEYGYTF. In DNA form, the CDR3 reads TGTGCCAGTAGTATACCGGGACAGGAGTATGGCTACACCTTC.

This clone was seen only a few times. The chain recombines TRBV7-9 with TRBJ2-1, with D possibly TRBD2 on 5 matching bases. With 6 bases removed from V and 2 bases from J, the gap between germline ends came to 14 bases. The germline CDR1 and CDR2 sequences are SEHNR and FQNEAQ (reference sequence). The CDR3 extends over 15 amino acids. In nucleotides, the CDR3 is TGTGCCAGCAGACAAATTGGCGGGCCCTACAATGAGCAGTTCTTC. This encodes CASRQIGGPYNEQFF.

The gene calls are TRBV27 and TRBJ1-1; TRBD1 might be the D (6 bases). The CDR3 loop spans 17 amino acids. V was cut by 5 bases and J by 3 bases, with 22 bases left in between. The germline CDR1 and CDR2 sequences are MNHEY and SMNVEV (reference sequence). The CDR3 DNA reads TGTGCCAGCAGTCCGGACAAATACAGGGATCTTGACACTGAAGCTTTCTTT. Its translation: CASSPDKYRDLDTEAFF.

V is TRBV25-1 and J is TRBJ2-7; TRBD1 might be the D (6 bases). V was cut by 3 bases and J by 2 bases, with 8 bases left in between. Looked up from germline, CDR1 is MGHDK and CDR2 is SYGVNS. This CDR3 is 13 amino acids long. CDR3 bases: TGTGCCAGCAGTGATAGGGGGACCTACGAGCAGTACTTC. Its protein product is CASSDRGTYEQYF.

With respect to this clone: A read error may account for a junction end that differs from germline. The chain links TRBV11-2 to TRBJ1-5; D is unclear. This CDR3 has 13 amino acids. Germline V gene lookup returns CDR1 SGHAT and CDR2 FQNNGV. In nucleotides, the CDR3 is TGTGCCAGCAGCCTAGACGAGCGTCAGCCCCAGCATTTT. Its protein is CASSLDERQPQHF.

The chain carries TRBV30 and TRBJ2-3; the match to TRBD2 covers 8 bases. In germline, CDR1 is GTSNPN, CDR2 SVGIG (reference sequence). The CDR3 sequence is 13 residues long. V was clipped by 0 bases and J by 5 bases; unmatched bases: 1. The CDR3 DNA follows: TGTGCCTGGAGTGTACGGGGGGGAGATACGCAGTATTTT. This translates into CAWSVRGGDTQYF.

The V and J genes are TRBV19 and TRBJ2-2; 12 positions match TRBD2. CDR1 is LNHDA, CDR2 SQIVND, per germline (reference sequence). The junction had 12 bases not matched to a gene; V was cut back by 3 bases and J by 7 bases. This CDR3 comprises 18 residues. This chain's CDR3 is CASSIQASGRGKNGELFF. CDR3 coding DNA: TGTGCCAGTAGTATCCAAGCTAGCGGGAGGGGCAAGAACGGGGAGCTGTTTTTT.

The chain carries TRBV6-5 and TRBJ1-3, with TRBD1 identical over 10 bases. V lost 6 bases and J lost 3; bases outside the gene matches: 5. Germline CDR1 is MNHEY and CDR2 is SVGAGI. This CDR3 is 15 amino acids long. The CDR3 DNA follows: TGTGCCAGCAGAGAGGACAGGGGGAGTGGAAACACCATATATTTT. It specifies CASREDRGSGNTIYF.

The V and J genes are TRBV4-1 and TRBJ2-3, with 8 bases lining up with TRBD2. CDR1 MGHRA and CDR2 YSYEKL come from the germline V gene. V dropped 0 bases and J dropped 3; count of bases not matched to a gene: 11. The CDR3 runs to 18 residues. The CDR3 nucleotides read TGCGCCAGCAGCCAAGATAAGGTTCGAGCGGGGGTGACAGATACGCAGTATTTT. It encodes CASSQDKVRAGVTDTQYF.

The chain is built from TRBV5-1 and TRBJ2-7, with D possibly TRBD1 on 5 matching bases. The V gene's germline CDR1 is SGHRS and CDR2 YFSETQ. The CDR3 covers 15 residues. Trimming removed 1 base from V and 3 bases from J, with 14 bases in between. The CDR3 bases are TGCGCCAGCAGCTTGTATGTGACAGAAAGCTACGAGCAGTACTTC. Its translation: CASSLYVTESYEQYF.

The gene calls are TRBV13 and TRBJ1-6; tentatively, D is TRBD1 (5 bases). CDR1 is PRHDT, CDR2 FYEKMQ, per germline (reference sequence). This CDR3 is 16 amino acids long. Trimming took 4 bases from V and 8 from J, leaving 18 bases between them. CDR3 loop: CASSYTGLGGDSPLHF. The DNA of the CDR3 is TGTGCCAGCAGCTACACGGGACTCGGGGGGGATTCACCCCTCCACTTT.

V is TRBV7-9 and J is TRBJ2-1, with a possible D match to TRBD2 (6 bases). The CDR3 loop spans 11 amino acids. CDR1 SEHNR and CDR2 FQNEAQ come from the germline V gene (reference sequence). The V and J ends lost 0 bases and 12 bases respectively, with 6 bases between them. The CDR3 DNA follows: TGTGCCAGCAGCTTAGCGCGGGGGCAGTTCTTC. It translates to CASSLARGQFF.